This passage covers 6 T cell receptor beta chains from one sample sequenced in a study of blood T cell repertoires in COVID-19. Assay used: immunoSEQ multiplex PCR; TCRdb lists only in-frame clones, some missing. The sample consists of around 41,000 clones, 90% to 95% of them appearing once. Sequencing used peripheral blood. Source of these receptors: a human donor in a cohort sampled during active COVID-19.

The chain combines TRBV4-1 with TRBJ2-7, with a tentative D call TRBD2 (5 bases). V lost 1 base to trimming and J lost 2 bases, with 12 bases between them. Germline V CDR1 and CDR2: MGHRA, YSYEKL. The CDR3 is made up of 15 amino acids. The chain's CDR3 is CASSQGRTAAYEQYF. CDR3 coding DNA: TGCGCCAGCAGCCAAGGAAGGACTGCGGCCTACGAGCAGTACTTC.

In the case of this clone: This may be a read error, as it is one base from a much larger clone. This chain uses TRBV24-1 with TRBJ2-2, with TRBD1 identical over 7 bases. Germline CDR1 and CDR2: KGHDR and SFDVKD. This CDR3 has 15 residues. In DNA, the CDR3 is TGTGCCATCAGTGATGCCGGGACAGACACCGGGGAGCTGTTTTTT. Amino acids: CAISDAGTDTGELFF.

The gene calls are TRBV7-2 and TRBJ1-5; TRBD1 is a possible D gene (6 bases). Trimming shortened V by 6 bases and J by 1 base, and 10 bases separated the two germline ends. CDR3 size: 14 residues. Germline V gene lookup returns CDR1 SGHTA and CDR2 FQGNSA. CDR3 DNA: TGTGCCAGCAGTCTCAGGGGCAGCAATCAGCCCCAGCATTTT. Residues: CASSLRGSNQPQHF.

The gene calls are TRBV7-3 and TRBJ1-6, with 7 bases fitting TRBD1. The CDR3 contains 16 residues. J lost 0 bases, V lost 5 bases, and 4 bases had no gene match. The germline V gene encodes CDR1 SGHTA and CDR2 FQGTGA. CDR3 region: CASSRQGSSYNSPLHF. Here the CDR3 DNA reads TGTGCCAGCAGCCGACAGGGCAGCTCCTATAATTCACCCCTCCACTTT.

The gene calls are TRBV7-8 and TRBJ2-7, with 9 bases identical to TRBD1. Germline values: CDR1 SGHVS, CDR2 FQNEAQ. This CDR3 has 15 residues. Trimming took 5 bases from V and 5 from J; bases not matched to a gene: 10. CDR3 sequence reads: CASSRGTGIGDEQYF. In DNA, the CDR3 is TGTGCCAGCAGCCGCGGGACAGGGATAGGCGACGAGCAGTACTTC.

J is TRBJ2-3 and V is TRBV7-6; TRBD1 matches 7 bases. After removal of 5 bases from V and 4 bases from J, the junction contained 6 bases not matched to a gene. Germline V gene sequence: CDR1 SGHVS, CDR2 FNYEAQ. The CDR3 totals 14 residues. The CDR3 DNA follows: TGTGCCAGCAGCCCGCGGCAGGGGGCAGATACGCAGTATTTT. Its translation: CASSPRQGADTQYF. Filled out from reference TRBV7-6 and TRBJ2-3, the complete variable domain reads GAGVSQSPRYKVTKRGQDVALRCDPISGHVSLYWYRQALGQGPEFLTYFNYEAQQDKSGLPNDRFSAERPEGSISTLTIQRTEQRDSAMYRCASSPRQGADTQYFGPGTRLTVL.